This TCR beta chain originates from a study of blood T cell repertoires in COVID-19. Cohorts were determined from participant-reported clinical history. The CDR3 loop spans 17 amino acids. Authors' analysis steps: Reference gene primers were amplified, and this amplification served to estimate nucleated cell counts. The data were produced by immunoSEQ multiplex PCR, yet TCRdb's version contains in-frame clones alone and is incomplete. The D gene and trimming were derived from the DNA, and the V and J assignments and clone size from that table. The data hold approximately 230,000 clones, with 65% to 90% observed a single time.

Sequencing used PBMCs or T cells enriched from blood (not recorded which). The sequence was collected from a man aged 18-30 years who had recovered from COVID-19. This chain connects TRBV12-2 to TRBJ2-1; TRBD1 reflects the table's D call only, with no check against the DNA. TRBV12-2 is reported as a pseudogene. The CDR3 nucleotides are TGTGCAAGTCGCTTCCCCCCGAGGGGGACGGGTGGCAATGAGCAGTTCTTC. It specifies CASRFPPRGTGGNEQFF.